This paragraph reports one T cell receptor beta chain. Through negative isolation, CD4+ and CD8+ T cells were obtained, while TEMRA cells were enriched using FACS. The entry originates in a study of CD8 T cells in Susac syndrome. Random hexamers were used to reverse transcribe roughly 0.5 to 1 ug of RNA. A multiplex approach, immunoSEQ multiplex PCR, amplified TCR beta CDR3 across 54 Vbeta and 13 Jbeta. TCRdb fed the immunoSEQ multiplex PCR reads into MiXCR, producing one record per CDR3 protein. Here the sample spans around 45,000 distinct CDR3 sequences, 80% to 95% being singletons. J gave up 5 bases and V 5 bases, and 10 bases lay outside the gene matches. Germline V CDR1 and CDR2: SNHLY, FYNNEI. CDR3 length equals 17 residues.

Material for sequencing was CD8+ T cells from PBMCs. This TCR came from a human donor in good health. The rearrangement links TRBV2 to TRBJ2-5, with 14 bases that match TRBD2. The CDR3 nucleotides read TGTGCCAGCAGTACCCGGGGACTAGCGGGAGCAGGGGAGACCCAGTACTTC. It specifies CASSTRGLAGAGETQYF.